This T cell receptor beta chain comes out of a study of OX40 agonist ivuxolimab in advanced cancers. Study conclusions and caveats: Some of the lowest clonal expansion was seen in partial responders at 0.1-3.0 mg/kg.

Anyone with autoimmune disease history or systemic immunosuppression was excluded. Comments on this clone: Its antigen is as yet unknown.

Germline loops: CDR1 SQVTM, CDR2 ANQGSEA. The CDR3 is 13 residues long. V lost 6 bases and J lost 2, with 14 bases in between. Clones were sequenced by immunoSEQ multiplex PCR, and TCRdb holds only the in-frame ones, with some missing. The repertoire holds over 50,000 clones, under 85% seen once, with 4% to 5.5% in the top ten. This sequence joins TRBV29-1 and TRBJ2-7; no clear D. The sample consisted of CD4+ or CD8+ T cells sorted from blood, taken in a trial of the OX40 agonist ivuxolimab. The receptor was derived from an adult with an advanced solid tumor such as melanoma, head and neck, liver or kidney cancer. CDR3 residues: CSVVTLPAYEQYF. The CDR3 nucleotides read TGCAGCGTGGTGACGTTACCTGCCTACGAGCAGTACTTC.